The rows below give T cell receptor beta chains drawn from one sample of a study of blood T cell repertoires in COVID-19. Using immunoSEQ multiplex PCR, the repertoire was profiled, and TCRdb retains in-frame clones only, with some absent. The top ten hold roughly 3.9% of the sample, which has roughly 260,000 clones, 88% seen once. Specimen: peripheral blood. The receptors here all came from a man between 60 and 70 years old who had recovered from COVID-19. The CDR3 runs from the conserved cysteine through the conserved F or W. Fields, in order: J gene, D gene, CDR3 length, V gene, clone size, CDR3 DNA, CDR3 protein. D genes are given only for firm matches. Size values are once, few and many counts, or a class for expanded clones, and some rows have none.

J: TRBJ2-3
D: TRBD1
length: 17
V: TRBV9
size: NA
DNA: TGTGCCAGCAGCGCCCTTCGGACAGGGGGGGGCACAGATACGCAGTATTTT
CDR3: CASSALRTGGGTDTQYF

J: TRBJ1-1
D: TRBD1
length: 20
V: TRBV4-1
size: NA
DNA: TGCGCCAGCAGCCAAGAGGGGACCCCGGGACAGGGGCGAGAGTATACTGAAGCTTTCTTT
CDR3: CASSQEGTPGQGREYTEAFF

J: TRBJ1-1
D: TRBD1
length: 17
V: TRBV19
size: once
DNA: TGTGCCAGTAGTATAAGTGACAGGGGGTCTATGAACACTGAAGCTTTCTTT
CDR3: CASSISDRGSMNTEAFF

J: TRBJ2-3
D: TRBD2
length: 16
V: TRBV18
size: once
DNA: TGTGCCAGCTCACCACTCTCGGGGGGGGTTGCAGATACGCAGTATTTT
CDR3: CASSPLSGGVADTQYF

J: TRBJ2-3
D: NA
length: 17
V: TRBV21-1
size: NA
DNA: TGTGCCAGCAGCAAAGACCAGGGGGACTTTAGCACAGATACGCAGTATTTT
CDR3: CASSKDQGDFSTDTQYF

J: TRBJ2-2
D: NA
length: 15
V: TRBV7-7
size: NA
DNA: TGTGCTAGCAGCTTAATGCACGGGGTTGGCGGGGAGCTGTTTTTT
CDR3: CASSLMHGVGGELFF

J: TRBJ1-3
D: NA
length: 16
V: TRBV3-1/TRBV3-2
size: NA
DNA: TGTGCCAGCAGTTCCAGGGGAGGGGGCTCTGGAAACACCATATATTTT
CDR3: CASSSRGGGSGNTIYF

J: TRBJ1-1
D: NA
length: 15
V: TRBV4-1
size: NA
DNA: TGCGCCAGCAGCCAAGATGGGCATCCGAACACTGAAGCTTTCTTT
CDR3: CASSQDGHPNTEAFF

J: TRBJ2-6
D: TRBD1
length: 17
V: TRBV19
size: few
DNA: TGTGCCAGTAGTAAAGGGACAGGGGTTACTGGGGCCAACGTCCTGACTTTC
CDR3: CASSKGTGVTGANVLTF

J: TRBJ1-1
D: NA
length: 15
V: TRBV27
size: NA
DNA: TGTGCCAGCAGTTTAAAGGGGCCTAAGAACACTGAAGCTTTCTTT
CDR3: CASSLKGPKNTEAFF

J: TRBJ2-7
D: NA
length: 12
V: TRBV7-2
size: NA
DNA: TGTGCCAGCAGCCCGACGGGGTACGAGCAGTACTTC
CDR3: CASSPTGYEQYF

J: TRBJ2-5
D: TRBD1
length: 12
V: TRBV24-1
size: NA
DNA: TGTGCCACCAGTGACACGGACAGGGCCCAGTACTTC
CDR3: CATSDTDRAQYF

J: TRBJ2-2
D: TRBD2
length: 16
V: TRBV4-2
size: NA
DNA: TGTGCCAGCAGCCAAGATCCCAGCGGGGTCCCCGGGGAGCTGTTTTTT
CDR3: CASSQDPSGVPGELFF

J: TRBJ2-1
D: TRBD1
length: 15
V: TRBV3-1/TRBV3-2
size: few
DNA: TGTGCCAGCAGCCCTCCCGGGACAGGGTATAGTGAGCAGTTCTTC
CDR3: CASSPPGTGYSEQFF

J: TRBJ2-7
D: TRBD1
length: 13
V: TRBV29-1
size: NA
DNA: TGCAGCGTCAAGGGACAGGCCCACTACGAGCAGTACTTC
CDR3: CSVKGQAHYEQYF

J: TRBJ1-2
D: NA
length: 13
V: TRBV18
size: NA
DNA: TGTGCCAGCTCACCTTCAGCTAACTATGGCTACACCTTC
CDR3: CASSPSANYGYTF

J: TRBJ2-1
D: TRBD2
length: 16
V: TRBV19
size: NA
DNA: TGTGCCAGTAGTATTGGACTAGCGGGCTCCTACAATGAGCAGTTCTTC
CDR3: CASSIGLAGSYNEQFF

J: TRBJ2-3
D: TRBD1
length: 15
V: TRBV7-2
size: NA
DNA: TGTGCCAGCAGCTTTCAGGGGGCCCATACAGATACGCAGTATTTT
CDR3: CASSFQGAHTDTQYF

J: TRBJ1-4
D: NA
length: 13
V: TRBV24-1
size: NA
DNA: TGTGCCACCAGTGGACACCCTAATGAAAAACTGTTTTTT
CDR3: CATSGHPNEKLFF

J: TRBJ1-5
D: NA
length: 11
V: TRBV12-3/TRBV12-4
size: NA
DNA: TGTGCCAGCACCCTGGCGGGGCCCCAGCATTTT
CDR3: CASTLAGPQHF

J: TRBJ1-4
D: TRBD1
length: 14
V: TRBV19
size: few
DNA: TGTGCCAGTAGTAACGGACAGGGGAACGAAAAACTGTTTTTT
CDR3: CASSNGQGNEKLFF

J: TRBJ1-4
D: NA
length: 13
V: TRBV11-1
size: NA
DNA: TGTGCCAGCAGTTCTTGGGGCTCTGAAAAACTGTTTTTT
CDR3: CASSSWGSEKLFF

J: TRBJ1-2
D: NA
length: 15
V: TRBV27
size: NA
DNA: TGTGCCAGCAGTTCTACAGGGAGCGGGGGCTATGGCTACACCTTC
CDR3: CASSSTGSGGYGYTF

J: TRBJ2-7
D: TRBD1
length: 14
V: TRBV9
size: NA
DNA: TGTGCCAGCAGCAGAAACAGGGGACCCTACGAGCAGTACTTC
CDR3: CASSRNRGPYEQYF

J: TRBJ1-3
D: NA
length: 15
V: TRBV2
size: NA
DNA: TGTGCCAGCAGCTCAGGCTTTACTTGGGGAAACACCATATATTTT
CDR3: CASSSGFTWGNTIYF

J: TRBJ2-1
D: TRBD2
length: 13
V: TRBV11-2
size: NA
DNA: TGTGCCAGCAGCCCGGGACTAGCTCTTGAGCAGTTCTTC
CDR3: CASSPGLALEQFF

J: TRBJ1-4
D: TRBD1
length: 14
V: TRBV12-5
size: NA
DNA: TGTGCTAGTGGTTTGTCTGGGACAGGGGAAAAACTGTTTTTT
CDR3: CASGLSGTGEKLFF

J: TRBJ1-2
D: NA
length: 14
V: TRBV24-1
size: once
DNA: TGTGCCACCAGTGATTCGACTATTAACTATGGCTACACCTTC
CDR3: CATSDSTINYGYTF

J: TRBJ2-3
D: NA
length: 14
V: TRBV5-1
size: NA
DNA: TGCGCCAGCAGCGGGGACACGAGCACAGATACGCAGTATTTT
CDR3: CASSGDTSTDTQYF

J: TRBJ2-5
D: TRBD2
length: 15
V: TRBV5-1
size: NA
DNA: TGCGCCAGCAACTTGGGATTAGCGGGGGAAGAGACCCAGTACTTC
CDR3: CASNLGLAGEETQYF

J: TRBJ1-1
D: NA
length: 14
V: TRBV11-2
size: NA
DNA: TGTGCCAGCAGCTTAGACAGGGTGTACACTGAAGCTTTCTTT
CDR3: CASSLDRVYTEAFF

J: TRBJ2-1
D: NA
length: 14
V: TRBV5-1
size: NA
DNA: TGCGCCAGCAGCTTTGAGGGCTCCTACAATGAGCAGTTCTTC
CDR3: CASSFEGSYNEQFF

J: TRBJ2-3
D: TRBD1
length: 15
V: TRBV6-1
size: few
DNA: TGTGCCAGCAGTGAAGAGGGACAGCGCACAGATACGCAGTATTTT
CDR3: CASSEEGQRTDTQYF

J: TRBJ1-4
D: NA
length: 10
V: TRBV2
size: NA
DNA: TGTGCCACAAAAATTGAAAAACTGTTTTTT
CDR3: CATKIEKLFF

J: TRBJ2-1
D: TRBD2
length: 15
V: TRBV7-2
size: NA
DNA: TGTGCCAGCATCTCCGGGGGGAACTCCTACAATGAGCAGTTCTTC
CDR3: CASISGGNSYNEQFF

J: TRBJ1-6
D: TRBD1
length: 16
V: TRBV7-2
size: NA
DNA: TGTGCCAGCAGCTTAGGGTCCAGACAGGGTAATTCACCCCTCCACTTT
CDR3: CASSLGSRQGNSPLHF

J: TRBJ1-3
D: TRBD1
length: 16
V: TRBV9
size: NA
DNA: TGTGCCAGCAGCGCGATGGGGACAGACTCTGGAAACACCATATATTTT
CDR3: CASSAMGTDSGNTIYF

J: TRBJ2-3
D: TRBD2
length: 14
V: TRBV19
size: NA
DNA: TGTGCCAGTACCATGGGGGGGGGCACAGATACGCAGTATTTT
CDR3: CASTMGGGTDTQYF

J: TRBJ2-6
D: NA
length: 15
V: TRBV7-3
size: NA
DNA: TGTGCCAGCAGCTCCTGGGGCGCTGGGGCCAACGTCCTGACTTTC
CDR3: CASSSWGAGANVLTF

J: TRBJ2-1
D: NA
length: 17
V: TRBV19
size: NA
DNA: TGTGCCAGTAGCTACATACCCCGAGGGGGGGGGAACAATGAGCAGTTCTTC
CDR3: CASSYIPRGGGNNEQFF

J: TRBJ1-5
D: NA
length: 14
V: TRBV27
size: NA
DNA: TGTGCCAGCAGATTAGGACAGTCCAATCAGCCCCAGCATTTT
CDR3: CASRLGQSNQPQHF

J: TRBJ1-6
D: TRBD1
length: 16
V: TRBV5-4
size: NA
DNA: TGTGCCAGCAGCTCCGGACAGGAGAGGGTGAATTCACCCCTCCACTTT
CDR3: CASSSGQERVNSPLHF

J: TRBJ1-1
D: NA
length: 17
V: TRBV27
size: NA
DNA: TGTGCCAGCAGGGTCCGGACAAGGACGTCTCTGGACACTGAAGCTTTCTTT
CDR3: CASRVRTRTSLDTEAFF

J: TRBJ2-7
D: NA
length: 15
V: TRBV9
size: NA
DNA: TGTGCCAGCAGCGCCTCGGACAGTCTATCCTACGAGCAGTACTTC
CDR3: CASSASDSLSYEQYF

J: TRBJ2-2
D: TRBD2
length: 18
V: TRBV7-6
size: NA
DNA: TGTGCCAGCAGCTTAAGCCTAGCGGGGGCTCCGAACACCGGGGAGCTGTTTTTT
CDR3: CASSLSLAGAPNTGELFF

J: TRBJ1-3
D: TRBD1
length: 16
V: TRBV7-2
size: NA
DNA: TGTGCCAGCAGCCCCGGGACAGGCCTCTCTGGAAACACCATATATTTT
CDR3: CASSPGTGLSGNTIYF

J: TRBJ2-7
D: NA
length: 15
V: TRBV27
size: NA
DNA: TGTGCCAGCAGTTCCCAGGGAGAGGGGGCCTACGAGCAGTACTTC
CDR3: CASSSQGEGAYEQYF

J: TRBJ1-6
D: TRBD1
length: 16
V: TRBV5-1
size: NA
DNA: TGCGCCAGCAGCTTGGTGGGACGGGACAGCCATTCACCCCTCCACTTT
CDR3: CASSLVGRDSHSPLHF